These T cell receptor beta chains were read from a single sample in a study of blood T cell repertoires in COVID-19. Using immunoSEQ multiplex PCR, the repertoire was profiled, and TCRdb retains in-frame clones only, with some absent. The data contain 120,000 to 150,000 clones, about 90% of them singletons. The sequenced material came from peripheral blood. Receptor source: a human donor in a cohort sampled during active COVID-19. Each CDR3 is given with its conserved first and last residue. D genes are given only for firm matches. Clone size, where shown, is once, few, many, or a class for clones that have expanded.

v_call: TRBV6-5
d_call: NA
j_call: TRBJ1-6
clone_size: NA
cdr3_nt: TGTGCCAGCATTCCAGACAGTCCCTATAATTCACCCCTCCACTTT
cdr3_aa: CASIPDSPYNSPLHF

v_call: TRBV19
d_call: TRBD2
j_call: TRBJ2-2
clone_size: NA
cdr3_nt: TGTGCCAGTAGTATGGGTAGCGGGAGGGGTCGGACCGGGGAGCTGTTTTTT
cdr3_aa: CASSMGSGRGRTGELFF

v_call: TRBV15
d_call: NA
j_call: TRBJ2-2
clone_size: NA
cdr3_nt: TGTGCCACCAGCAGAACCAGCGGGGAGCTGTTTTTT
cdr3_aa: CATSRTSGELFF

v_call: TRBV19
d_call: NA
j_call: TRBJ1-6
clone_size: NA
cdr3_nt: TGTGCCAGTAGTATAGGTACGGGATGGGACTATAATTCACCCCTCCACTTT
cdr3_aa: CASSIGTGWDYNSPLHF

v_call: TRBV6-5
d_call: NA
j_call: TRBJ1-2
clone_size: once
cdr3_nt: TGTGCCACCCTAGGGGTGTTTTCTAACTATGGCTACACCTTC
cdr3_aa: CATLGVFSNYGYTF

v_call: TRBV14
d_call: TRBD2
j_call: TRBJ2-1
clone_size: NA
cdr3_nt: TGTGCCAGCAGCCTGGGACTAGCGGGAGCCGATGAGCAGTTCTTC
cdr3_aa: CASSLGLAGADEQFF

v_call: TRBV29-1
d_call: TRBD1
j_call: TRBJ2-7
clone_size: NA
cdr3_nt: TGCAGCGCCATGGACAGGCTTGGCTCCTACGAGCAGTACTTC
cdr3_aa: CSAMDRLGSYEQYF

v_call: TRBV18
d_call: NA
j_call: TRBJ2-7
clone_size: NA
cdr3_nt: TGTGCCAGCTCACTAGGGGAGCAGGGGCCCCCGAACGAGCAGTACTTC
cdr3_aa: CASSLGEQGPPNEQYF

v_call: TRBV7-2
d_call: NA
j_call: TRBJ1-5
clone_size: few
cdr3_nt: TGTGCCAGCAGCTTAGTGACATCCAGTCCCCAGCATTTT
cdr3_aa: CASSLVTSSPQHF

v_call: TRBV18
d_call: TRBD1
j_call: TRBJ1-5
clone_size: few
cdr3_nt: TGTGCCAGCTCACCCGCAGGGACAGGGCAGCCCCAGCATTTT
cdr3_aa: CASSPAGTGQPQHF

v_call: TRBV3-1/TRBV3-2
d_call: TRBD2
j_call: TRBJ2-5
clone_size: NA
cdr3_nt: TGTGCCAGCGGCCGGACTAGCGGGAGCGAGACCCAGTACTTC
cdr3_aa: CASGRTSGSETQYF

v_call: TRBV9
d_call: NA
j_call: TRBJ1-2
clone_size: NA
cdr3_nt: TGTGCCAGCAGCGTAGGACAGCATACTAACTATGGCTACACCTTC
cdr3_aa: CASSVGQHTNYGYTF

v_call: TRBV9
d_call: TRBD2
j_call: TRBJ2-7
clone_size: NA
cdr3_nt: TGTGCCAGCAGCGCAGGGACTAGCGGGAGTATCACCTACGAGCAGTACTTC
cdr3_aa: CASSAGTSGSITYEQYF

v_call: TRBV6-1
d_call: TRBD1
j_call: TRBJ1-3
clone_size: NA
cdr3_nt: TGTGCCAGCAGTGAGGGACAGGGGGCTTTAACTGGAAACACCATATATTTT
cdr3_aa: CASSEGQGALTGNTIYF

v_call: TRBV9
d_call: NA
j_call: TRBJ2-1
clone_size: NA
cdr3_nt: TGTGCCAGCAGCACCCGACCGGACAGTCACAATGAGCAGTTCTTC
cdr3_aa: CASSTRPDSHNEQFF

v_call: TRBV5-1
d_call: TRBD1
j_call: TRBJ1-1
clone_size: NA
cdr3_nt: TGCGCCAGCAGCATAGGGGGGACAGGAAACACTGAAGCTTTCTTT
cdr3_aa: CASSIGGTGNTEAFF

v_call: TRBV6-2/TRBV6-3
d_call: TRBD1
j_call: TRBJ2-7
clone_size: NA
cdr3_nt: TGTGCCAGCAGTCGGGACAGCTACGAGCAGTACTTC
cdr3_aa: CASSRDSYEQYF

v_call: TRBV19
d_call: NA
j_call: TRBJ2-1
clone_size: NA
cdr3_nt: TGTGCCAGTAGCCCCCGGACTGTACTCTCCTACAATGAGCAGTTCTTC
cdr3_aa: CASSPRTVLSYNEQFF

v_call: TRBV11-2
d_call: TRBD1
j_call: TRBJ2-7
clone_size: NA
cdr3_nt: TGTGCCAGCAGCCCGGGACAGGGAAAGTACGAGCAGTACTTC
cdr3_aa: CASSPGQGKYEQYF

v_call: TRBV21-1
d_call: NA
j_call: TRBJ2-4
clone_size: NA
cdr3_nt: TGTGCCAGCAGCCCCCCGAGGGTAGGGTCGATGGGAAACATTCAGTACTTC
cdr3_aa: CASSPPRVGSMGNIQYF

v_call: TRBV5-1
d_call: NA
j_call: TRBJ1-6
clone_size: NA
cdr3_nt: TGCGCCAGCAGCTTGGGGAGGGTTGGGAATTCACCCCTCCACTTT
cdr3_aa: CASSLGRVGNSPLHF

v_call: TRBV9
d_call: TRBD1
j_call: TRBJ1-1
clone_size: NA
cdr3_nt: TGTGCCAGCAGCCCGCACAGGGGGCTATGGACTGAAGCTTTCTTT
cdr3_aa: CASSPHRGLWTEAFF

v_call: TRBV5-1
d_call: NA
j_call: TRBJ2-2
clone_size: NA
cdr3_nt: TGCGCCAGCAGCTTGGAAGTACGGGGGGAGCTGTTTTTT
cdr3_aa: CASSLEVRGELFF

v_call: TRBV20-1
d_call: TRBD1
j_call: TRBJ1-1
clone_size: NA
cdr3_nt: TGCAGTGCTAGTCAGGGAGGCAGGGGGCCATTGTCGGACACTGAAGCTTTCTTT
cdr3_aa: CSASQGGRGPLSDTEAFF

v_call: TRBV5-1
d_call: NA
j_call: TRBJ2-1
clone_size: NA
cdr3_nt: TGCGCCAGCAGCTTAGCGGATTACTCCTACAATGAGCAGTTCTTC
cdr3_aa: CASSLADYSYNEQFF

v_call: TRBV10-3
d_call: NA
j_call: TRBJ2-1
clone_size: NA
cdr3_nt: TGTGCCATCAGTGAGTTCACTAGCCGGGCTACCAATGAGCAGTTCTTC
cdr3_aa: CAISEFTSRATNEQFF

v_call: TRBV15
d_call: TRBD1
j_call: TRBJ1-4
clone_size: NA
cdr3_nt: TGTGCCACCGCGGGACAGTTTAATGAAAAACTGTTTTTT
cdr3_aa: CATAGQFNEKLFF

v_call: TRBV19
d_call: NA
j_call: TRBJ1-6
clone_size: NA
cdr3_nt: TGTGCCAGTAGTCCTAAGATGGGGGCACCCTCACCCCTCCACTTT
cdr3_aa: CASSPKMGAPSPLHF

v_call: TRBV10-3
d_call: NA
j_call: TRBJ2-1
clone_size: once
cdr3_nt: TGTGCCATCAGTGAATATCGGGAGCAGTTCTTC
cdr3_aa: CAISEYREQFF

v_call: TRBV5-1
d_call: NA
j_call: TRBJ2-2
clone_size: once
cdr3_nt: TGCGCCAGCAGCAGAGAGGGCTTTGCGAACACCGGGGAGCTGTTTTTT
cdr3_aa: CASSREGFANTGELFF

v_call: TRBV7-2
d_call: TRBD1
j_call: TRBJ1-2
clone_size: NA
cdr3_nt: TGTGCCAGCAGCTCCCACAGGGGAGGCTATGGCTACACCTTC
cdr3_aa: CASSSHRGGYGYTF

v_call: TRBV7-2
d_call: TRBD1
j_call: TRBJ2-6
clone_size: NA
cdr3_nt: TGTGCCAGCAGTAGGCAGGGGGCTAGCCTCTCTGGGGCCAACGTCCTGACTTTC
cdr3_aa: CASSRQGASLSGANVLTF

v_call: TRBV18
d_call: TRBD1
j_call: TRBJ1-1
clone_size: NA
cdr3_nt: TGTGCCAGCTCACCCGGGACAGGGAACACTGAAGCTTTCTTT
cdr3_aa: CASSPGTGNTEAFF

v_call: TRBV11-2
d_call: TRBD1
j_call: TRBJ1-5
clone_size: few
cdr3_nt: TGTGCCAGCAGCTTAGATCAGGGGGTTCAGCCCCAGCATTTT
cdr3_aa: CASSLDQGVQPQHF

v_call: TRBV12-3/TRBV12-4
d_call: NA
j_call: TRBJ1-5
clone_size: NA
cdr3_nt: TGTGCCAGCAGTTTGGGGGCGTATCAGCCCCAGCATTTT
cdr3_aa: CASSLGAYQPQHF

v_call: TRBV29-1
d_call: TRBD1
j_call: TRBJ2-3
clone_size: NA
cdr3_nt: TGCAGCGTTGAAGATACAGGGGCCCCAACTAGCACAGATACGCAGTATTTT
cdr3_aa: CSVEDTGAPTSTDTQYF

v_call: TRBV7-8
d_call: NA
j_call: TRBJ1-3
clone_size: NA
cdr3_nt: TGTGCCAGCAGCTTATGGGGCCGGTATTCTGGAAACACCATATATTTT
cdr3_aa: CASSLWGRYSGNTIYF

v_call: TRBV4-2
d_call: TRBD1
j_call: TRBJ1-4
clone_size: few
cdr3_nt: TGTGCCAGCAGCCACGTCGGACAGGCGCTCGCACAAAAACTGTTTTTT
cdr3_aa: CASSHVGQALAQKLFF

v_call: TRBV5-1
d_call: TRBD1
j_call: TRBJ2-7
clone_size: NA
cdr3_nt: TGCGCCAGCAGCTTGGACAGGGGGAAAACCCCATCTTACGAGCAGTACTTC
cdr3_aa: CASSLDRGKTPSYEQYF

v_call: TRBV6-5
d_call: NA
j_call: TRBJ1-6
clone_size: NA
cdr3_nt: TGTGCCAGCAGGGAGGCCCAGGGGAAGAATTCACCCCTCCACTTT
cdr3_aa: CASREAQGKNSPLHF

v_call: TRBV3-1/TRBV3-2
d_call: NA
j_call: TRBJ1-4
clone_size: NA
cdr3_nt: TGTGCCAGCAGCCGGGACATGGGAAAACTGTTTTTT
cdr3_aa: CASSRDMGKLFF

v_call: TRBV6-2/TRBV6-3
d_call: NA
j_call: TRBJ1-5
clone_size: once
cdr3_nt: TGTGCCAGCGGTTCGACTGGCGGTGGCAATCAGCCCCAGCATTTT
cdr3_aa: CASGSTGGGNQPQHF

v_call: TRBV5-1
d_call: TRBD2
j_call: TRBJ2-3
clone_size: once
cdr3_nt: TGCGCCAGCAGCACCGGACTAGCGGAACCAGATACGCAGTATTTT
cdr3_aa: CASSTGLAEPDTQYF

v_call: TRBV5-4
d_call: TRBD1
j_call: TRBJ2-7
clone_size: once
cdr3_nt: TGTGCCAGCAGCGATCGCGGGACAGGGGCTTACGAGCAGTACTTC
cdr3_aa: CASSDRGTGAYEQYF

v_call: TRBV9
d_call: NA
j_call: TRBJ1-4
clone_size: NA
cdr3_nt: TGTGCCAGCTCTCAGGGGCCGACTAATGAAAAACTGTTTTTT
cdr3_aa: CASSQGPTNEKLFF

v_call: TRBV1
d_call: NA
j_call: TRBJ2-2
clone_size: few
cdr3_nt: TGCACCGACGTAGCGGGCTCGAACACCGGGGAGCTGTTTTTT
cdr3_aa: CTDVAGSNTGELFF

v_call: TRBV9
d_call: NA
j_call: TRBJ1-5
clone_size: few
cdr3_nt: TGTGCCAGCAGCGTAGCTCAAAAGGGGGCCCAGCATTTT
cdr3_aa: CASSVAQKGAQHF

v_call: TRBV28
d_call: NA
j_call: TRBJ2-4
clone_size: NA
cdr3_nt: TGTGCCAGCACCGGGGTGAGAAGGGAGGCCAAAAACATTCAGTACTTC
cdr3_aa: CASTGVRREAKNIQYF

v_call: TRBV18
d_call: NA
j_call: TRBJ1-1
clone_size: once
cdr3_nt: TGTGCCAGCTCAACGAACCCGACAGGAAGAAATGAAGCTTTCTTT
cdr3_aa: CASSTNPTGRNEAFF